Here is one T cell receptor beta chain with its context. The record originates from a study of shared clonotypes between healthy human individuals. Sequencing used immunoSEQ multiplex PCR; TCRdb keeps in-frame clones, though not all of them. Among 750,000 to 1,000,000 clones listed, 80% to 95% were seen once. It was CD45RO-negative cells, positively selected for CCR7, that made up naive CD8 cells, with terminally differentiated effector memory CD45RA+ cells excluded. The sample was naive CD8+ T cells sorted from blood. The TCR was taken from a man aged 25 to 40 in good health.

The CDR3 is CASSLSRGGELFF. The CDR3 region has the DNA TGTGCCAGCAGTTTGAGCAGGGGTGGGGAACTGTTTTTT. The J gene is TRBJ1-4, the V gene TRBV27; maybe TRBD1 (6 bases). Germline V gene data show CDR1 as MNHEY and CDR2 as SMNVEV (reference sequence). This CDR3 is built from 13 residues. Between the trimmed V and J ends, which lost 3 bases and 12 bases, there was a span of 14 bases.